What follows are 32 T cell receptor beta chains derived from one specimen sequenced in a study of cytomegalovirus exposure and HLA in healthy donors. The PCR used 60 Vbeta and 13 Jbeta primers. Method: immunoSEQ multiplex PCR; TCRdb's copy keeps in-frame clones and lacks some. Of approximately 110,000 clones in the sample, 15% were seen once. The source material was PBMCs. The receptor set was obtained from a woman between 18 and 29 years old in good health and CMV-seronegative.

This clone has a handful of counts. The rearrangement joins TRBV6-6 to TRBJ2-3, with 9 bases that match TRBD2. Germline-derived CDR1 and CDR2 are MNHNY and SVGAGI (reference sequence). The CDR3 is 12 residues long. V dropped 8 bases and J dropped 5; count of bases not matched to a gene: 2. DNA for the CDR3: TGTGCCAGCGGGCGGGGGGGAGATACGCAGTATTTT. Protein: CASGRGGDTQYF.

The chain couples TRBV7-2 to TRBJ1-5; 9 positions match TRBD1. Germline trimming cut 5 bases from V and 1 base from J; bases unmatched to any gene: 3. Germline values: CDR1 SGHTA, CDR2 FQGNSA. The CDR3 consists of 15 residues. The DNA of the CDR3 is TGTGCCAGCAGCACGGGGACAGGGAGCAATCAGCCCCAGCATTTT. Its protein is CASSTGTGSNQPQHF.

A few counts support this clone. The chain employs TRBV5-6 and TRBJ1-3; TRBD1 matches 7 bases. V lost 4 bases and J lost 0; bases outside the gene matches: 10. CDR3 length equals 17 residues. Germline V gene data show CDR1 as SGHDT and CDR2 as YYEEEE. CDR3 sequence reads: CASSPRQGINSGNTIYF. The CDR3 coding sequence is TGTGCCAGCAGCCCTAGACAGGGCATCAACTCTGGAAACACCATATATTTT.

This clone showed up just a few times. The chain recombines TRBV7-2 with TRBJ2-3; 11 bases map to TRBD2. J gave up 3 bases and V 4 bases, and 6 bases lay outside the gene matches. This CDR3 contains 16 residues. CDR1 and CDR2 from the germline V gene are SGHTA and FQGNSA. The CDR3 nucleotides read TGTGCCAGCAGCTATTCCCCTAGCGGGAGGACAGATACGCAGTATTTT. Amino acids: CASSYSPSGRTDTQYF. The full variable domain, completed using reference TRBV7-2 and TRBJ2-3, is GAGVSQSPSNKVTEKGKDVELRCDPISGHTALYWYRQSLGQGLEFLIYFQGNSAPDKSGLPSDRFSAERTGGSVSTLTIQRTQQEDSAVYLCASSYSPSGRTDTQYFGPGTRLTVL.

In this sample, this clone turned up a few times. J is TRBJ2-7 and V is TRBV7-8, with 7 bases identical to TRBD1. This CDR3 region has 14 residues. With V trimmed by 1 base and J by 3 bases, 3 bases remained unmatched. The germline CDR1 and CDR2 sequences are SGHVS and FQNEAQ. CDR3 sequence: CASSLGDSDYEQYF. Written as DNA, the CDR3 is TGTGCCAGCAGCTTAGGGGACAGCGACTACGAGCAGTACTTC. The full variable domain, in which reference TRBV7-8 and TRBJ2-7 provide the parts outside the CDR3, is GAGVSQSPRYKVAKRGQDVALRCDPISGHVSLFWYQQALGQGPEFLTYFQNEAQLDKSGLPSDRFFAERPEGSVSTLKIQRTQQEDSAVYLCASSLGDSDYEQYFGPGTRLTVT.

The CDR3 protein is CASSPYPKAGGNEQYF. CDR3 coding DNA: TGTGCCAGCAGTCCTTATCCCAAAGCGGGAGGGAACGAGCAGTACTTC. This sequence joins TRBV12-1 and TRBJ2-7; TRBD2, as called in the table, went unchecked against the DNA. TRBV12-1 corresponds to a pseudogene. The CDR3 is 16 residues long.

The V call is TRBV6-5, the J call TRBJ1-5, with D tentatively TRBD1 (6 bases). Germline V lookup: CDR1 MNHEY, CDR2 SVGAGI. V was trimmed by 6 bases and J by 4 bases, leaving 13 bases between them. The CDR3 runs to 14 residues. This chain's CDR3 is CASSPGQYNQPQHF. The CDR3 bases are TGTGCCAGCAGCCCCGGACAGTATAATCAGCCCCAGCATTTT.

This clone came up a few times. The genes are TRBV20-1 and TRBJ2-5; D gene ambiguous. The CDR3 length is 10 residues. V was shortened by 3 bases and J by 6 bases, with 5 bases between the two germline ends. The germline gives CDR1 DFQATT, CDR2 SNEGSKA (reference sequence). CDR3 sequence reads: CSARRQTQYF. The CDR3 DNA sequence: TGCAGTGCTAGGCGGCAGACCCAGTACTTC.

V is TRBV6-6 and J is TRBJ2-5, with D perhaps TRBD1 (6 bases). Germline V gene sequence: CDR1 MNHNY, CDR2 SVGAGI (reference sequence). This CDR3 comprises 13 residues. Trimming took off 6 bases at V and 2 bases at J, with 10 bases between the two ends. In DNA form, the CDR3 reads TGTGCCAGCAGCCCCACAGGGCAAGAGACCCAGTACTTC. Protein sequence: CASSPTGQETQYF.

The chain employs TRBV5-6 and TRBJ2-3; 7 bases map to TRBD1. The germline gives CDR1 SGHDT, CDR2 YYEEEE. J was trimmed by 7 bases and V by 4 bases; bases with no gene match: 6. The CDR3 spans 13 residues. The CDR3 here is CASSATGVHTQYF. As DNA, the CDR3 is TGTGCCAGCAGCGCCACAGGGGTACATACGCAGTATTTT. The whole variable domain, filled in from reference TRBV5-6 and TRBJ2-3, reads DAGVTQSPTHLIKTRGQQVTLRCSPKSGHDTVSWYQQALGQGPQFIFQYYEEEERQRGNFPDRFSGHQFPNYSSELNVNALLLGDSALYLCASSATGVHTQYFGPGTRLTVL.

This clone was detected a few times. The V and J genes are TRBV4-2 and TRBJ2-2; 7 nucleotides align to TRBD2. Germline V CDR1 and CDR2: LGHNA, YNFKEQ. CDR3 length equals 15 residues. With 4 bases clipped from V and 0 bases from J, the junction kept 2 bases outside the gene matches. CDR3 amino acids: CASSRTSANTGELFF. The CDR3 nucleotides read TGTGCCAGCAGCCGTACTAGCGCGAACACCGGGGAGCTGTTTTTT.

This clone was counted only a few times. CDR3 protein: CASSILSRTEAFF. The CDR3, as DNA: TGTGCCAGTAGTATCCTCAGTCGCACTGAAGCTTTCTTT. This sequence joins TRBV19 and TRBJ1-1; D gene ambiguous. V lost 3 bases to trimming and J lost 4 bases, with 9 bases between them. There are 13 residues in the CDR3. Per germline, CDR1 LNHDA and CDR2 SQIVND (reference sequence). Complete variable domain (other parts from reference TRBV19 and TRBJ1-1): DGGITQSPKYLFRKEGQNVTLSCEQNLNHDAMYWYRQDPGQGLRLIYYSQIVNDFQKGDIAEGYSVSREKKESFPLTVTSAQKNPTAFYLCASSILSRTEAFFGQGTRLTVV.

This clone was detected only a few times. This chain uses TRBV10-1 with TRBJ2-1, with D uncertain. The CDR3 covers 13 residues. The V and J ends lost 4 bases and 0 bases respectively, with 4 bases between them. Germline V lookup: CDR1 WNHNN, CDR2 SYGVQD (reference sequence). This CDR3 is CASSASSYNEQFF. CDR3 in DNA: TGCGCCAGCAGTGCGAGCTCCTACAATGAGCAGTTCTTC.

The sample holds a few counts of this clone. Other DNA variants within this sample encode the same CDR3. The chain uses TRBV7-9 and TRBJ1-2, with 9 bases identical to TRBD1. This CDR3 region has 13 residues. Germline V gives CDR1 SEHNR, CDR2 FQNEAQ (reference sequence). Losses at the gene ends were 5 bases for V and 8 bases for J; bases not matched to a gene: 6. This chain's CDR3 is CASSPGTGYGYTF. For the CDR3, the DNA is TGTGCCAGCAGCCCGGGGACAGGGTACGGCTACACCTTC. Looking up the rest from reference TRBV7-9 and TRBJ1-2 gives the full variable domain: DTGVSQNPRHKITKRGQNVTFRCDPISEHNRLYWYRQTLGQGPEFLTYFQNEAQLEKSRLLSDRFSAERPKGSFSTLEIQRTEQGDSAMYLCASSPGTGYGYTFGSGTRLTVV.

The chain recombines TRBV10-3 with TRBJ2-7; 8 bases are a match to TRBD2. This CDR3 has 14 amino acids. Trimming took 3 bases from V and 2 from J; bases not matched to a gene: 3. Looked up from germline, CDR1 is ENHRY and CDR2 is SYGVKD. The CDR3 DNA reads TGTGCCATCAGTGAAGGACTAGCTACCTACGAGCAGTACTTC. It yields the protein CAISEGLATYEQYF.

This chain joins TRBV10-3 and TRBJ2-1; a possible D gene is TRBD2 (6 bases). Trimming took 10 bases from V and 5 from J, leaving 21 bases between them. The CDR3 runs 15 residues. Germline-derived CDR1 and CDR2 are ENHRY and SYGVKD. DNA of the CDR3: TGTGCCAGCCAACTCGGCTGGGGGGAACACAATGAGCAGTTCTTC. Amino acids: CASQLGWGEHNEQFF.

Points on this clone: Other DNA sequences of this sample code for an identical CDR3. J is TRBJ2-2 and V is TRBV30; weak D call: TRBD2 (7 bases). Germline V CDR1 and CDR2: GTSNPN, SVGIG (reference sequence). The germline V and J ends were trimmed by 1 base and 5 bases, with 14 bases remaining between them. The CDR3 has 15 residues. Here the CDR3 DNA reads TGTGCCTGGAGTGAGGGGGAGGGCCGAACCGGGGAGCTGTTTTTT. It yields the protein CAWSEGEGRTGELFF.

This rearrangement joins TRBV28 to TRBJ2-5, with a tentative D call TRBD2 (7 bases). The CDR3 extends over 13 amino acids. Per the germline V gene, CDR1 is MDHEN and CDR2 is SYDVKM. V was trimmed by 10 bases and J by 5 bases, leaving 17 bases between them. This CDR3 is CATVRGGLETQYF. The CDR3 DNA reads TGTGCCACCGTTAGGGGGGGGCTTGAGACCCAGTACTTC.

V and J are TRBV4-2 and TRBJ1-2; possibly TRBD1 for D (5 bases). The CDR3 spans 14 residues. Per germline, CDR1 LGHNA and CDR2 YNFKEQ. Trimming pared 1 base from V and 5 bases from J, leaving 11 bases between. CDR3: CASSQGGTDYGYTF. CDR3 bases: TGTGCCAGCAGCCAAGGAGGGACTGATTATGGCTACACCTTC.

The chain is built from TRBV29-1 and TRBJ2-3, with D hard to call. V was cut by 4 bases and J by 4 bases, with 6 bases left in between. Germline CDR1 and CDR2: SQVTM and ANQGSEA. This CDR3 has 11 amino acids. The CDR3 coding sequence is TGCAGCGTTGCGGGTGCAGATACGCAGTATTTT. The encoded protein is CSVAGADTQYF.

This clone was observed a few times. The V and J genes are TRBV10-3 and TRBJ2-6; TRBD1 agrees at 10 bases. CDR1 and CDR2 (germline): ENHRY, SYGVKD. V trimming: 0 bases; J trimming: 1 base; junction bases outside the gene matches: 6. The length of the CDR3 is 19 residues. DNA of the CDR3: TGTGCCATCAGTGAGTCTGACAGGGGGCTACTTTCTGGGGCCAACGTCCTGACTTTC. It encodes CAISESDRGLLSGANVLTF.

This chain joins TRBV9 and TRBJ2-1; tentatively, D is TRBD2 (5 bases). Germline CDR1 and CDR2: SGDLS and YYNGEE. Deletions cut 1 base from V and 3 bases from J, with 11 bases between. CDR3 size: 15 residues. The CDR3 nucleotides read TGTGCCAGCAGCGTATTAGCGAAAAACTACAATGAGCAGTTCTTC. Protein: CASSVLAKNYNEQFF.

The gene calls are TRBV28 and TRBJ1-1; the D gene is possibly TRBD1 (5 bases). Germline V lookup: CDR1 MDHEN, CDR2 SYDVKM. The CDR3 totals 14 residues. V lost 1 base to trimming and J lost 6 bases, with 12 bases between them. The CDR3, as DNA: TGTGCCAGCAGTTTATCAGCAGGGCTGGCTGAAGCTTTCTTT. Translation gives CASSLSAGLAEAFF.

The chain joins TRBV18 to TRBJ2-7; D is perhaps TRBD1 (5 bases). The V and J ends lost 0 bases and 7 bases respectively, with 13 bases between them. Per germline, CDR1 KGHSH and CDR2 LQKENI. This CDR3 region has 14 residues. For the CDR3, the DNA is TGTGCCAGCTCACCACCGGTGGAAGGGGTAGAGCAGTACTTC. Translating it yields CASSPPVEGVEQYF.

CDR3: CACGGRYGYTF. CDR3 DNA sequence: TGTGCATGTGGGGGCCGCTATGGCTACACCTTC. V and J are TRBV27 and TRBJ1-2; D possibly corresponds to TRBD1 (6 bases). The CDR3 spans 11 residues. Germline loops: CDR1 MNHEY, CDR2 SMNVEV (reference sequence).

This clone was found a few times. The chain employs TRBV5-6 and TRBJ2-2; D might be TRBD2 (6 bases). Germline loops: CDR1 SGHDT, CDR2 YYEEEE. This CDR3 is built from 15 residues. Trimming removed 0 bases from V and 3 bases from J, with 9 bases in between. The chain's CDR3 is CASSLDGGHTGELFF. The CDR3 bases are TGTGCCAGCAGCTTGGACGGGGGTCACACCGGGGAGCTGTTTTTT.

This clone was seen more than once but under ten times. Other DNA sequences in the sample encode the same CDR3. The CDR3 coding sequence is TGTGCCAGCAGTTACTCGAGTCCCGGGGAGCTGTTTTTT. Protein: CASSYSSPGELFF. This sequence joins TRBV6-5 and TRBJ2-2, with D unresolved. The CDR3 runs 13 residues. The V end was cut by 0 bases, the J end by 6 bases, with 5 bases between. CDR1 is MNHEY, CDR2 SVGAGI, per germline.

Only a few counts were recorded for this clone. The gene calls are TRBV29-1 and TRBJ2-1, with TRBD2 matching 9 bases. The CDR3 sequence is 14 residues long. CDR1 is SQVTM, CDR2 ANQGSEA, per germline. Trimming took 6 bases from V and 0 from J; bases not matched to a gene: 3. The CDR3 DNA sequence: TGCAGCGTCCCGACTAGCGGCTCCTACAATGAGCAGTTCTTC. This encodes CSVPTSGSYNEQFF.

This chain joins TRBV5-4 and TRBJ1-4; 7 nucleotides align to TRBD1. The length of the CDR3 is 16 residues. The trim removed 4 bases at V and 0 bases at J, leaving 6 bases unmatched. Germline CDR1 reads SGHNT; CDR2 reads YYREEE (reference sequence). The CDR3 here is CASSIQGGATNEKLFF. The CDR3 region has the DNA TGTGCCAGCAGCATCCAGGGGGGAGCAACTAATGAAAAACTGTTTTTT.

This clone was detected a few times. The genes are TRBV13 and TRBJ1-2; tentative D call: TRBD1 (6 bases). Trimming left V 5 bases short and J 5 bases short, with 12 bases between. Germline V gives CDR1 PRHDT, CDR2 FYEKMQ (reference sequence). CDR3 length: 13 amino acids. DNA of the CDR3: TGTGCCAGCAGCACCAGACAGGTTTATGGCTACACCTTC. Its protein product is CASSTRQVYGYTF.

This rearrangement joins TRBV7-8 to TRBJ1-2; 7 nucleotides agree with TRBD1. The V segment lost 2 bases and the J segment 0 bases; nucleotides outside the gene matches: 9. CDR1 is SGHVS and CDR2 is FQNEAQ in the germline V gene. The CDR3 length is 17 residues. This CDR3 reads CASSLRAGGSTNYGYTF. The CDR3 nucleotides are TGTGCCAGCAGCTTAAGGGCAGGGGGATCTACTAACTATGGCTACACCTTC.

This clone was observed a handful of times. The chain carries TRBV15 and TRBJ1-1; D remains ambiguous. Trimming removed 0 bases at V and 6 bases at J, with 11 bases between. In germline, CDR1 is LNHNV, CDR2 YYDKDF (reference sequence). This CDR3 spans 14 amino acids. The CDR3, as DNA: TGTGCCACCAGCAGAGATCTTCAGGCCCCTGAAGCTTTCTTT. As protein: CATSRDLQAPEAFF.